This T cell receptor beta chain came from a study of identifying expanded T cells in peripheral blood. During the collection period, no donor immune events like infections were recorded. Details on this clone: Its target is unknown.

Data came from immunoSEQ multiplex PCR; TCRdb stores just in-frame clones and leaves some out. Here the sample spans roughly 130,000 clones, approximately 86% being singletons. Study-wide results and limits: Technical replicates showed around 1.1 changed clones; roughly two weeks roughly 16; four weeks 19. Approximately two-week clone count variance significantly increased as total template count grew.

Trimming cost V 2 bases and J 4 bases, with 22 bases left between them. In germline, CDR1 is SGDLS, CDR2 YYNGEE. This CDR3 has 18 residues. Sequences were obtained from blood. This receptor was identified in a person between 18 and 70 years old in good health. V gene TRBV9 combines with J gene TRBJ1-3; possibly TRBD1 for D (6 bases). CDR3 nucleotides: TGTGCCAGCAGCGTCAAGCTCGCCGGGGGCGTGGAAGGAAACACCATATATTTT. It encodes CASSVKLAGGVEGNTIYF. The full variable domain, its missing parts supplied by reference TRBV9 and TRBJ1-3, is DSGVTQTPKHLITATGQRVTLRCSPRSGDLSVYWYQQSLDQGLQFLIQYYNGEERAKGNILERFSAQQFPDLHSELNLSSLELGDSALYFCASSVKLAGGVEGNTIYFGEGSWLTVV.